This passage covers 13 T cell receptor beta chains from one sample sequenced in a study of blood T cell repertoires in COVID-19. Clones were sequenced by immunoSEQ multiplex PCR, and TCRdb holds only the in-frame ones, with some missing. This sample has roughly 400,000 clones, with about 90% found just once. Sequencing input: PBMCs or T cells enriched from blood (not recorded which). All receptors derive from a woman in her twenties or thirties who had recovered from COVID-19.

V and J are TRBV6-5 and TRBJ1-2; 9 bases are shared with TRBD1. Germline V gene lookup returns CDR1 MNHEY and CDR2 SVGAGI. The CDR3 is made up of 15 amino acids. J gave up 6 bases and V 4 bases, and 9 bases lay outside the gene matches. CDR3 nucleotide sequence: TGTGCCAGCAGTTTGACAGGGGGGATGGGCAATGGCTACACCTTC. Its protein is CASSLTGGMGNGYTF.

The chain couples TRBV3-1 (or the pseudogene TRBV3-2) to TRBJ2-1; D call uncertain. The CDR3 contains 13 residues. V gave up 4 bases and J gave up 4 bases, with 8 bases separating them. The germline V gene encodes CDR1 LGHDT and CDR2 YNNKEL (reference sequence). Here the CDR3 reads CASSLEQYNEQFF. CDR3 DNA sequence: TGTGCCAGCAGCCTCGAACAATACAATGAGCAGTTCTTC.

The chain uses TRBV5-6 and TRBJ1-3, with D hard to call. The length of the CDR3 is 14 residues. Trimming took off 4 bases at V and 1 base at J, with 9 bases between the two ends. Germline V CDR1 and CDR2: SGHDT, YYEEEE. The CDR3 bases are TGTGCCAGCAGCCCGGTACTTTCTGGAAACACCATATATTTT. Protein product: CASSPVLSGNTIYF.

Regarding this clone: Other nucleotide sequences from this sample produce the same CDR3. V is TRBV30 and J is TRBJ1-6; D not certain. The CDR3 has 15 residues. Germline assignment: CDR1 GTSNPN and CDR2 SVGIG (reference sequence). Trimming stripped 2 bases from V and 0 bases from J, with 8 bases between. Here the CDR3 reads CAWSTGSSYNSPLHF. CDR3 sequence (DNA): TGTGCCTGGAGTACGGGGAGCTCCTATAATTCACCCCTCCACTTT. The full variable domain, rest sourced from reference TRBV30 and TRBJ1-6, is SQTIHQWPATLVQPVGSPLSLECTVEGTSNPNLYWYRQAAGRGLQLLFYSVGIGQISSEVPQNLSASRPQDRQFILSSKKLLLSDSGFYLCAWSTGSSYNSPLHFGNGTRLTVT.

The chain couples TRBV6-6 to TRBJ1-1, with 7 bases lining up with TRBD1. Germline V gene sequence: CDR1 MNHNY, CDR2 SVGAGI (reference sequence). The CDR3 spans 16 residues. V shed 5 bases, J shed 7 bases, and the junction held 16 bases outside the gene matches. As DNA, the CDR3 is TGTGCCAGCAGTACACACCCCCGGGACAGCCCCTTTGAAGCTTTCTTT. It encodes CASSTHPRDSPFEAFF.

The V gene is TRBV9, the J gene TRBJ2-3, with D possibly being TRBD1 (5 bases). Deletions cut 3 bases from V and 4 bases from J, with 9 bases between. The CDR3 sequence is 13 residues long. CDR1 is SGDLS and CDR2 is YYNGEE in the germline V gene. CDR3 DNA: TGTGCCAGCAGCGAAACAGGTTCAGATACGCAGTATTTT. It is translated as CASSETGSDTQYF. The full variable domain, rest sourced from reference TRBV9 and TRBJ2-3, is DSGVTQTPKHLITATGQRVTLRCSPRSGDLSVYWYQQSLDQGLQFLIQYYNGEERAKGNILERFSAQQFPDLHSELNLSSLELGDSALYFCASSETGSDTQYFGPGTRLTVL.

The chain carries TRBV7-9 and TRBJ1-6; a weak D match, TRBD1 (6 bases). The CDR3 loop spans 17 amino acids. The germline CDR1 and CDR2 sequences are SEHNR and FQNEAQ (reference sequence). Between the trimmed V and J ends, which lost 2 bases and 9 bases, there was a span of 20 bases. CDR3 nucleotides: TGTGCCAGCAGCTTATTCGGGACACACATACGGGGTTCACCCCTCCACTTT. It is translated as CASSLFGTHIRGSPLHF.

The chain is built from TRBV28 and TRBJ2-2; D remains ambiguous. This CDR3 has 13 amino acids. Germline V lookup: CDR1 MDHEN, CDR2 SYDVKM. Trimming removed 8 bases at V and 5 bases at J, with 12 bases between. CDR3 DNA sequence: TGTGCCAGCGCCGACTTCCAGACCGGGGAGCTGTTTTTT. This encodes CASADFQTGELFF.

This rearrangement joins TRBV7-9 to TRBJ2-1, with D perhaps TRBD1 (6 bases). V gave up 3 bases and J gave up 10 bases, with 10 bases separating them. The CDR3 extends over 12 amino acids. CDR1 and CDR2 (germline): SEHNR, FQNEAQ (reference sequence). The CDR3 protein is CASSLGAREQFF. CDR3 sequence (DNA): TGTGCCAGCAGCTTGGGGGCCCGGGAGCAGTTCTTC.

V usage is TRBV7-9 and J usage is TRBJ2-7, with unresolved D. The CDR3 totals 14 residues. Germline loops: CDR1 SEHNR, CDR2 FQNEAQ (reference sequence). V was trimmed by 5 bases and J by 0 bases, leaving 11 bases between them. The DNA for the CDR3 is TGTGCCAGCAGCCATTACAGCAACTCCTACGAGCAGTACTTC. Encoded protein: CASSHYSNSYEQYF.

The chain recombines TRBV7-9 with TRBJ1-2; D unresolved. The V end was cut by 5 bases, the J end by 3 bases, with 13 bases between. The length of the CDR3 is 14 residues. CDR1 is SEHNR, CDR2 FQNEAQ, per germline (reference sequence). CDR3 region: CASSEKDTDYGYTF. CDR3 coding DNA: TGTGCCAGCAGCGAGAAAGACACGGACTATGGCTACACCTTC.

This clone has a single count. This rearrangement joins TRBV30 to TRBJ1-2; TRBD1 might be the D (5 bases). Trimming took off 3 bases at V and 0 bases at J, with 14 bases between the two ends. The CDR3 runs 15 residues. Germline V lookup: CDR1 GTSNPN, CDR2 SVGIG (reference sequence). CDR3 amino acids: CAWSAWGNANYGYTF. In DNA form, the CDR3 reads TGTGCCTGGAGCGCCTGGGGCAATGCTAACTATGGCTACACCTTC.

V and J are TRBV21-1 and TRBJ2-7; the D call TRBD2 from the table was never checked on the DNA. TRBV21-1 has pseudogene status. This CDR3 is built from 15 residues. In DNA, the CDR3 is TGTGCCAGCAGCCACCCAGGACTAGCGAGGTACGAGCAGTACTTC. The encoded protein is CASSHPGLARYEQYF.